These T cell receptor beta chains were read from a single sample in a study of blood T cell repertoires in COVID-19. The method was immunoSEQ multiplex PCR; TCRdb's version includes in-frame clones alone and lacks a portion of them. This sample has about 200,000 clones, with 85% to 90% found just once. The sequencing sample was made of PBMCs or T cells enriched from blood (not recorded which). The receptors stem from a middle-aged woman in a cohort exposed to, infected with or recovered from COVID-19 (not recorded which). Each CDR3 is given with its conserved first and last residue. The order of the fields is J gene, V gene, D gene, clone size, CDR3 DNA, CDR3 protein. The D gene is left open where the match is weak. A row's size may be missing; if present it is once, few, many or a size class.

>TRBJ2-2|TRBV9|TRBD2|NA
TGTGCCAGCAGCGTGGTGGGGACTAGTGTCCCCGGGGAGCTGTTTTTT
CASSVVGTSVPGELFF
>TRBJ2-3|TRBV27|TRBD1|NA
TGTGCCAGCAGTTCTTCAGGGGGAGCGGATACGCAGTATTTT
CASSSSGGADTQYF
>TRBJ1-2|TRBV19|NA|NA
TGTGCCACCACAGGGAAGGGGTATGGCTACACCTTC
CATTGKGYGYTF
>TRBJ1-3|TRBV4-1|TRBD1|NA
TGCGCCAGCAGCCACACGACAGGGGAAGGAAACACCATATATTTT
CASSHTTGEGNTIYF
>TRBJ2-2|TRBV7-6|TRBD2|NA
TGTGCCAGCAGCTTAGGGAGGATACTAGCGGGGAAGAACACCGGGGAGCTGTTTTTT
CASSLGRILAGKNTGELFF
>TRBJ2-1|TRBV27|TRBD2|NA
TGTGCCAGCAGTTTCGGGAGGAACTCCTACAATGAGCAGTTCTTC
CASSFGRNSYNEQFF
>TRBJ1-1|TRBV6-2/TRBV6-3|TRBD1|few
TGTGCCAGCAGCCCCCGATTGAGGGGGCCTGAAGCTTTCTTT
CASSPRLRGPEAFF
>TRBJ1-2|TRBV7-9|NA|NA
TGTGCCAGCAGCTTAGTTATAGAAGGCTACACCTTC
CASSLVIEGYTF
>TRBJ2-3|TRBV6-4|NA|few
TGTGCCAGCAGTGACTCGGCGGGTAGCACAGATACGCAGTATTTT
CASSDSAGSTDTQYF
>TRBJ1-2|TRBV19|NA|NA
TGTGCCAGTAAGAGTCACTATGGCTACACCTTC
CASKSHYGYTF
>TRBJ2-7|TRBV19|TRBD1|NA
TGTGCCAGTAGTATTAGGGGACAGGGGATAGGAGTTGCCTACGAGCAGTACTTC
CASSIRGQGIGVAYEQYF
>TRBJ1-5|TRBV12-1|NA|NA
TGTGCCAGCAGCCCCGGCCCCACAGGGGGAGTTATCAGCAATCAGCCCCAGCATTTT
CASSPGPTGGVISNQPQHF
>TRBJ2-3|TRBV9|TRBD1|NA
TGTGCCAGCAGCGTAAGACCAGGGGGTGGAAGCACAGATACGCAGTATTTT
CASSVRPGGGSTDTQYF
>TRBJ2-1|TRBV27|NA|NA
TGTGCCAGCAGTTTAATTAGCTCCTACAATGAGCAGTTCTTC
CASSLISSYNEQFF
>TRBJ1-2|TRBV5-1|TRBD1|once
TGCGCCAGCAGAATGGACAGGAATGATGGCTACACCTTC
CASRMDRNDGYTF
>TRBJ2-7|TRBV2|NA|NA
TGTGCCAGCAAAGGCAGGGCCTACGAGCAGTACTTC
CASKGRAYEQYF
>TRBJ1-1|TRBV10-2|TRBD1|NA
TGCGCCAGCACAGGACAGGGCGTCAAAGCTTTCTTT
CASTGQGVKAFF
>TRBJ2-7|TRBV18|NA|NA
TGTGCCAGCTCACCGTGGCAGGGAACCTACGAGCAGTACTTC
CASSPWQGTYEQYF
>TRBJ1-3|TRBV3-1/TRBV3-2|TRBD1|NA
TGTGCCAGCAGCCAAGACTCGGGACAGTTAAACACCATATATTTT
CASSQDSGQLNTIYF
>TRBJ2-3|TRBV5-5|NA|NA
TGTGCCAGCAGCCCCCGGCCGGAGAGCCCAGATACGCAGTATTTT
CASSPRPESPDTQYF
>TRBJ1-6|TRBV27|NA|NA
TGTGCCAGCAGTCTGCTTAGGGGACCCCTCCACTTT
CASSLLRGPLHF
>TRBJ2-5|TRBV13|TRBD2|NA
TGTGCCAGCAGCTTAGGAAGACTAGCGGGGCAAGAGACCCAGTACTTC
CASSLGRLAGQETQYF
>TRBJ1-1|TRBV21-1|NA|NA
TGTGCCAGCATCCCAGTCCAGAACACTGAAGCTTTCTTT
CASIPVQNTEAFF
>TRBJ2-7|TRBV19|NA|NA
TGTGCCAGTAGTATAGATCCAAACAGGGTCTACGAGCAGTACTTC
CASSIDPNRVYEQYF